This entry lists 5 T cell receptor beta chains sequenced from one sample in a study of shared clonotypes between healthy human individuals. Using immunoSEQ multiplex PCR, the repertoire was profiled, and TCRdb retains in-frame clones only, with some absent. Of about 230,000 clones detected, under 80% appear once; the ten largest clones hold 11%. Sequencing was performed on memory CD4+ T cells sorted from blood. Subset in this sample: CD45RA-negative fraction. These receptors came from a man younger than 40 in good health.

V and J are TRBV5-1 and TRBJ2-1; 8 nucleotides agree with TRBD2. Germline CDR1 and CDR2: SGHRS and YFSETQ. Unmatched junction bases numbered 10, after V lost 4 bases and J lost 4 bases. The CDR3 has 16 residues. This chain's CDR3 is CASSPGTSLGYNEQFF. DNA for the CDR3: TGCGCCAGCAGCCCCGGGACTAGTCTTGGGTACAATGAGCAGTTCTTC.

This chain links TRBV2 with TRBJ1-4, with 8 bases identical to TRBD1. V shed 9 bases, J shed 2 bases, and the junction held 5 bases outside the gene matches. The germline gives CDR1 SNHLY, CDR2 FYNNEI. CDR3 length equals 14 residues. CDR3 loop: CASERDRTNEKLFF. DNA of the CDR3: TGTGCCAGTGAGAGGGACAGGACTAATGAAAAACTGTTTTTT.

The chain employs TRBV29-1 and TRBJ1-1; no definite D call. Per the germline V gene, CDR1 is SQVTM and CDR2 is ANQGSEA. V dropped 7 bases and J dropped 12 bases, with 21 bases sitting between them. CDR3 length equals 12 residues. CDR3 protein: CSGADGLLGTFF. The CDR3 DNA reads as TGCAGCGGTGCGGACGGTCTCCTCGGAACTTTCTTT.

This clone appeared a single time. The V call is TRBV11-2, the J call TRBJ1-2, with TRBD1 matching over 8 bases. The CDR3 length is 14 residues. The ends lost 5 bases at V and 4 bases at J; junction bases unmatched: 6. CDR1 and CDR2 from the germline V gene are SGHAT and FQNNGV. CDR3 DNA: TGTGCCAGCAGCCCAGGACAGGGCGGCTATGGCTACACCTTC. Protein product: CASSPGQGGYGYTF.

The gene calls are TRBV7-2 and TRBJ2-3; the match to TRBD1 covers 7 bases. Looked up from germline, CDR1 is SGHTA and CDR2 is FQGNSA. CDR3 length: 16 residues. Trimming at V came to 1 base and at J to 1 base, leaving 5 bases not matched to a gene. CDR3 residues: CASSLGTGRGTDTQYF. Here the CDR3 DNA reads TGTGCCAGCAGCTTAGGGACAGGCAGGGGCACAGATACGCAGTATTTT.